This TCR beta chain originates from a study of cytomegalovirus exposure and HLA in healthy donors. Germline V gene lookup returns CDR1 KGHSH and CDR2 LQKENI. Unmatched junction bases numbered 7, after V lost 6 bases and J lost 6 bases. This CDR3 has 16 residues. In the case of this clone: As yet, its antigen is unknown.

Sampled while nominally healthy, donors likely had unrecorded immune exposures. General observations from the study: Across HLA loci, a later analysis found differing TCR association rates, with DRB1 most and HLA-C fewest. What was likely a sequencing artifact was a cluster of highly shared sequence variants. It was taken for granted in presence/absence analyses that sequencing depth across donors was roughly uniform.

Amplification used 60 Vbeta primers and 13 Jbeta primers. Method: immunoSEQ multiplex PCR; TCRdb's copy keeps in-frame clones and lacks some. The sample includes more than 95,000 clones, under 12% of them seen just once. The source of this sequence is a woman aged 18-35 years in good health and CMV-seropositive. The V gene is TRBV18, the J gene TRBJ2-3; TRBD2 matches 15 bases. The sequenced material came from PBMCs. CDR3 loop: CASSLGLAGGPDTQYF. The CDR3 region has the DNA TGTGCCAGCTCCCTAGGACTAGCGGGAGGGCCCGATACGCAGTATTTT. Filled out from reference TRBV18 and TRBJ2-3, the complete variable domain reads NAGVMQNPRHLVRRRGQEARLRCSPMKGHSHVYWYRQLPEEGLKFMVYLQKENIIDESGMPKERFSAEFPKEGPSILRIQQVVRGDSAAYFCASSLGLAGGPDTQYFGPGTRLTVL.